The T cell receptor (beta chain) described here comes from a study of identifying expanded T cells in peripheral blood. Overall study findings and caveats: Over around two and four weeks, about 15 and 19 clones changed, versus 1.2 between replicates.

Assay used: immunoSEQ multiplex PCR; TCRdb lists only in-frame clones, some missing. This sample has tens of thousands of clones, with approximately 86% found just once. With regard to this clone: Its cognate antigen is unknown.

The sequenced sample consisted of blood. This receptor was taken from a person between 18 and 75 years old in good health.

CDR3 protein: CASSLTRQGHGYTF. For the CDR3, the DNA is TGCGCCAGCAGCTTGACTAGACAGGGACATGGCTACACCTTC. The chain links TRBV5-1 to TRBJ1-2, with TRBD1 identical over 7 bases. The V segment lost 1 base and the J segment 6 bases; nucleotides outside the gene matches: 6. CDR1 is SGHRS, CDR2 YFSETQ, per germline. The CDR3 has 14 residues.